The 4 T cell receptor beta chains listed next were all sequenced from one sample in a study of identical twins. TCRdb re-called the 5' RACE reads through MiXCR, storing one row per CDR3 protein. The sample yields some 210,000 distinct CDR3 sequences, about 15% seen once. This sample was also put to use in a study of T cells expressing NK-cell markers.

The specimen was CD8+ T cells sorted from blood. Receptors originate from a woman between 18 and 29 years old in good health.

This clonotype was recorded at least ten times. The CDR3 loop reads CSADGLAGGPDYNEQFF. The CDR3 nucleotides read TGCAGCGCGGACGGCCTAGCGGGGGGGCCGGATTACAATGAGCAGTTCTTC. The chain links TRBV29-1 to TRBJ2-1; 12 bases align to TRBD2. The length of the CDR3 is 17 residues. J lost 4 bases, V lost 7 bases, and 14 bases had no gene match. Per germline, CDR1 SQVTM and CDR2 ANQGSEA.

The chain carries TRBV29-1 and TRBJ2-2; D may be TRBD1 (5 bases). V shed 6 bases and J shed 7 bases, with 12 bases lying between them. The CDR3 loop spans 12 amino acids. CDR1 is SQVTM, CDR2 ANQGSEA, per germline. CDR3 amino acids: CSVARAFGELFF. The CDR3 region has the DNA TGCAGCGTAGCCAGGGCTTTCGGGGAGCTGTTTTTT.

The chain combines TRBV6-2 or TRBV6-3 with TRBJ1-1; D might be TRBD1 (5 bases). CDR3 length: 13 amino acids. Germline V CDR1 and CDR2: MNHEY, SVGEGT. Trimming took off 2 bases at V and 6 bases at J, with 10 bases between the two ends. CDR3 bases: TGTGCCAGCAGTTACAATGGGGCGGCTGAAGCTTTCTTT. Translation gives CASSYNGAAEAFF.

The CDR3 bases are TGCGCCAGCAGCTTCTCCGGGACAGGGGATTGGAATGAGCAGTTCTTC. This sequence encodes CASSFSGTGDWNEQFF. This chain joins TRBV5-1 and TRBJ2-1; 10 bases are a match to TRBD1. In germline, CDR1 is SGHRS, CDR2 YFSETQ. There are 16 residues in the CDR3. J was trimmed by 7 bases and V by 2 bases; bases with no gene match: 9.